A single sample is the source of the 28 T cell receptor beta chains below, sequenced in a study of T-cell reconstitution after alpha-beta-depleted transplantation in children (dated by TCRdb to between 2015 and 2016). Library method: PCR. TCRdb lists the instrument as Illumina HiSeq 2500. Molecular barcoding was employed in the preparation of TCR libraries, with unique molecular identifiers being used to normalize TCRbeta repertoire quantification. Through fastp at Q25 and MiXCR, TCRdb rebuilt clones from the public reads, retaining in-frame beta chains. Every entry covers one CDR3 protein and lists the most common genes and DNA from its rows. The sample table records almost 500,000 distinct CDR3 sequences; about 10% of these occur just once. Jointly, the top ten make up around 2% of the sample. This sample's treatment or condition label indicates: allogeneic hematopoietic cell transplantation with graft depleted of TCRalphabeta T cells and CD19 B cells.

The input for sequencing was PBMCs, taken before TCRalphabeta/CD19-depleted stem cell transplant. These receptors were taken from a child aged 2-9 years with inherited bone marrow failure, due to receive a stem cell transplant.

This clonotype was found a few times. This chain links TRBV10-3 with TRBJ2-6; 12 bases align to TRBD2. Trimming removed 11 bases from V and 2 bases from J; junction bases left unmatched: 13. The germline gives CDR1 ENHRY, CDR2 SYGVKD. The CDR3 runs to 18 residues. Here the CDR3 reads CAGRASGRAGAGANVLTF. Here the CDR3 DNA reads TGTGCCGGACGGGCTAGCGGGAGGGCCGGGGCTGGGGCCAACGTCCTGACTTTC.

This clonotype was seen at least ten times. The chain employs TRBV14 and TRBJ2-1; D might be TRBD1 or TRBD2, each matching 6 bases. Trimming pared 4 bases from V and 2 bases from J, leaving 12 bases between. Germline V CDR1 and CDR2: SGHDN, FVKESK. CDR3 size: 15 residues. CDR3 sequence (DNA): TGTGCCAGCAGCCCCCCAGGGGAGGCCTACAATGAGCAGTTCTTC. This translates into CASSPPGEAYNEQFF.

This clonotype came up many times. CDR3 DNA: TGTGCCAGCAGCGACTTCTATGGCTACACCTTC. Protein sequence: CASSDFYGYTF. The chain has TRBV9 and TRBJ1-2; no definite D call. CDR3 length equals 11 residues. Trimming took off 3 bases at V and 4 bases at J, with 4 bases between the two ends. Germline CDR1 is SGDLS and CDR2 is YYNGEE.

This clonotype was recorded at least ten times. The rearrangement links TRBV28 to TRBJ1-6, with unresolved D. Trimming took 6 bases from V and 4 from J, leaving 10 bases between them. The CDR3 covers 14 residues. Looked up from germline, CDR1 is MDHEN and CDR2 is SYDVKM. CDR3 in amino acids: CASREVGYNSPLHF. DNA of the CDR3: TGTGCCAGCAGGGAGGTTGGGTATAATTCACCCCTCCACTTT.

This clonotype occurred many times. This sequence joins TRBV11-2 and TRBJ2-2; the D is unclear. Germline V lookup: CDR1 SGHAT, CDR2 FQNNGV. The CDR3 totals 16 residues. Trimming shortened V by 5 bases and J by 5 bases, and 18 bases separated the two germline ends. In DNA form, the CDR3 reads TGTGCCAGCAGCCGACCATGGCCATTTTTGACCGGGGAGCTGTTTTTT. Translated, it gives CASSRPWPFLTGELFF. The whole variable domain, filled in from reference TRBV11-2 and TRBJ2-2, reads EAGVAQSPRYKIIEKRQSVAFWCNPISGHATLYWYQQILGQGPKLLIQFQNNGVVDDSQLPKDRFSAERLKGVDSTLKIQPAKLEDSAVYLCASSRPWPFLTGELFFGEGSRLTVL.

This clonotype was found many times. This chain links TRBV7-9 with TRBJ2-7; perhaps TRBD1 as D (6 bases). The CDR3 loop spans 14 amino acids. V was cut by 3 bases and J by 1 base, with 10 bases left in between. In germline, CDR1 is SEHNR, CDR2 FQNEAQ (reference sequence). CDR3 amino acids: CASSLQTGSYEQYF. CDR3 in DNA: TGTGCCAGCAGCTTGCAGACAGGATCCTACGAGCAGTACTTC.

This clonotype was seen at least ten times. The chain employs TRBV27 and TRBJ2-2; TRBD1 might be the D (6 bases). In germline, CDR1 is MNHEY, CDR2 SMNVEV (reference sequence). The V and J ends lost 5 bases and 6 bases respectively, with 16 bases between them. This CDR3 has 15 residues. CDR3 sequence reads: CASSPGHLEAGELFF. In DNA form, the CDR3 reads TGTGCCAGCAGTCCGGGACACCTAGAGGCCGGGGAGCTGTTTTTT.

There are many counts of this clonotype. The rearrangement joins TRBV10-2 to TRBJ2-6, with D possibly being TRBD2 (6 bases). The ends were cut back, 8 bases at V and 2 bases at J, with 7 bases in the middle. This CDR3 is 13 amino acids long. The germline gives CDR1 WSHSY, CDR2 SAAADI. CDR3 in amino acids: CASWRAGANVLTF. In DNA form, the CDR3 reads TGCGCCAGCTGGAGGGCTGGGGCCAACGTCCTGACTTTC.

This clonotype was counted ten times or more. The V and J genes are TRBV5-1 and TRBJ1-1; D not certain. V dropped 3 bases and J dropped 0 bases, with 6 bases sitting between them. This CDR3 contains 13 residues. Germline CDR1 SGHRS, CDR2 YFSETQ. The CDR3 loop is CASSWEVNTEAFF. CDR3 nucleotides: TGCGCCAGCAGCTGGGAAGTGAACACTGAAGCTTTCTTT.

The chain joins TRBV20-1 to TRBJ2-1; 15 bases match TRBD2. V trimming: 5 bases; J trimming: 8 bases; junction bases outside the gene matches: 10. The CDR3 totals 16 residues. CDR1 DFQATT and CDR2 SNEGSKA come from the germline V gene (reference sequence). The CDR3 DNA follows: TGCAGTGCTCCGGGGACTAGCGGGAGGAGAGGTGATGAGCAGTTCTTC. Its translation: CSAPGTSGRRGDEQFF.

The sample holds a few counts of this clonotype. The V and J genes are TRBV30 and TRBJ2-4; D may be TRBD2 (6 bases). The germline gives CDR1 GTSNPN, CDR2 SVGIG (reference sequence). Trimming cost V 2 bases and J 0 bases, with 20 bases left between them. This CDR3 has 18 amino acids. The CDR3 sequence is CAWSSGSSRELAKNIQYF. The CDR3 DNA reads TGTGCCTGGAGTAGTGGTTCAAGTCGGGAGTTAGCCAAAAACATTCAGTACTTC.

This clonotype was seen ten or more times. This sequence joins TRBV7-9 and TRBJ2-6; the match to TRBD1 covers 8 bases. Germline V gene lookup returns CDR1 SEHNR and CDR2 FQNEAQ (reference sequence). This CDR3 is 15 amino acids long. V was pared by 6 bases and J by 3 bases, with 4 bases of the junction left unmatched. In nucleotides, the CDR3 is TGTGCCAGCAGTACCGACAGGGGTGGGGCCAACGTCCTGACTTTC. The encoded protein is CASSTDRGGANVLTF.

This clonotype was seen at least ten times. V usage is TRBV3-1 and J usage is TRBJ1-2, with 10 bases identical to TRBD1. The germline gives CDR1 LGHDT, CDR2 YNNKEL (reference sequence). Trimming cost V 3 bases and J 6 bases; bases outside gene matches: 16. The CDR3 spans 18 residues. CDR3 amino acids: CASSHLPDRGLSRDGYTF. For the CDR3, the DNA is TGTGCCAGCAGCCACCTTCCCGACAGGGGGCTCTCGCGGGATGGCTACACCTTC.

This clonotype was recorded at least ten times. This chain connects TRBV7-9 to TRBJ2-1; D perhaps matches TRBD2 (5 bases). Germline loops: CDR1 SEHNR, CDR2 FQNEAQ (reference sequence). Trimming took 3 bases from V and 6 from J, leaving 9 bases between them. The CDR3 is 13 amino acids. CDR3 protein: CASSFLEGNEQFF. The CDR3, as DNA: TGTGCCAGCAGCTTCCTAGAGGGCAATGAGCAGTTCTTC.

This clonotype was counted ten times or more. The CDR3 loop is CASSFGGLRKDEQFF. The DNA for the CDR3 is TGTGCCAGCAGTTTTGGCGGGCTCCGGAAGGATGAGCAGTTCTTC. J is TRBJ2-1 and V is TRBV27; D may be TRBD2 (5 bases). V was clipped by 3 bases and J by 8 bases, with 17 bases between them. This CDR3 comprises 15 residues. CDR1 is MNHEY and CDR2 is SMNVEV in the germline V gene (reference sequence).

This clonotype was counted only a few times. The chain links TRBV18 to TRBJ2-1; unclear D gene. Trimming pared 0 bases from V and 7 bases from J, leaving 10 bases between. Per germline, CDR1 KGHSH and CDR2 LQKENI. This CDR3 is built from 14 residues. This chain's CDR3 is CASSPPFLGNEQFF. CDR3 coding DNA: TGTGCCAGCTCACCACCCTTTCTCGGAAATGAGCAGTTCTTC.

This clonotype appeared many times. V and J are TRBV4-3 and TRBJ2-7; D is possibly TRBD1 or TRBD2 (5 bases each). Germline CDR1 is LGHNA and CDR2 is YSLEER. Trimming cost V 1 base and J 2 bases, with 18 bases left between them. This CDR3 is 17 amino acids long. CDR3 DNA sequence: TGCGCCAGCAGCCAAGCGGGGACCCTAGGGCACCCCTACGAGCAGTACTTC. Its translation is CASSQAGTLGHPYEQYF.

This clonotype came up many times. This chain connects TRBV28 to TRBJ1-2, with D possibly TRBD1 on 6 matching bases. CDR1 and CDR2 from the germline V gene are MDHEN and SYDVKM. Trimming took 6 bases from V and 0 from J, leaving 11 bases between them. The CDR3 has 14 residues. CDR3 coding DNA: TGTGCCAGCAGGGAGACAGGATCTAACTATGGCTACACCTTC. Protein: CASRETGSNYGYTF.

The chain employs TRBV20-1 and TRBJ2-5, with D possibly being TRBD1 or TRBD2 (5 bases each). Germline-derived CDR1 and CDR2 are DFQATT and SNEGSKA (reference sequence). This CDR3 is 14 amino acids long. With 4 bases removed from V and 5 bases from J, the gap between germline ends came to 17 bases. The CDR3 DNA reads as TGCAGTGCTATCCCGTGGGGGAATTCGGAGACCCAGTACTTC. It encodes CSAIPWGNSETQYF.

Points on this clonotype: With a much larger clone just one base away, this may be a read error. CDR3 sequence (DNA): TGTGCCAGCAGTTTAGCGGGACAGACAAACACCGGGGAGCTGTTTTTT. Its translation: CASSLAGQTNTGELFF. J is TRBJ2-2 and V is TRBV12-3 or TRBV12-4; 7 bases line up with TRBD1. This CDR3 has 16 residues. V trimming: 0 bases; J trimming: 2 bases; junction bases outside the gene matches: 3.

This clonotype was observed a single time. This may come from a read error, since a much larger clone is one base off. The J gene is TRBJ2-1, the V gene TRBV5-6; no firm D call. Per germline, CDR1 SGHDT and CDR2 YYEEEE. The CDR3 contains 15 residues. The DNA for the CDR3 is TGTGCCAGCAGCTTGATCAAGTACATCTACAATGAGCAGTCCTTC. Translating gives CASSLIKYIYNEQSF.

This clonotype was seen repeatedly, ten times or more. V gene TRBV7-7 combines with J gene TRBJ2-5; TRBD2 matches 10 bases. This CDR3 region has 17 residues. In germline, CDR1 is SSHAT, CDR2 FNYEAQ (reference sequence). The CDR3 reads CASGTGSSGSLQETQYF. CDR3 coding DNA: TGTGCTAGCGGAACGGGGTCTAGCGGGAGTTTGCAAGAGACCCAGTACTTC.

This clonotype was counted ten times or more. The V gene is TRBV10-3, the J gene TRBJ2-2; TRBD1 matches at 7 bases. V lost 5 bases to trimming and J lost 5 bases; unmatched junction nucleotides: 8. Germline CDR1 ENHRY, CDR2 SYGVKD. The CDR3 has 15 residues. The CDR3: CAISPARGITGELFF. For the CDR3, the DNA is TGTGCCATCAGTCCGGCCAGGGGGATTACCGGGGAGCTGTTTTTT.

This clonotype was seen at least ten times. The gene calls are TRBV29-1 and TRBJ2-7; 7 bases agree with TRBD2. This CDR3 has 13 residues. In germline, CDR1 is SQVTM, CDR2 ANQGSEA. The junction had 5 bases not matched to a gene; V was cut back by 2 bases and J by 4 bases. CDR3 loop: CSVESGKAYEQYF. The CDR3 nucleotides read TGCAGCGTTGAAAGCGGGAAGGCTTACGAGCAGTACTTC.

This clonotype was picked up many times. The chain joins TRBV12-3 or TRBV12-4 to TRBJ2-3; D perhaps matches TRBD1 (5 bases). The V end lost 7 bases, the J end lost 5 bases, and 10 bases lay between the germline ends. This CDR3 region has 12 residues. CDR3 sequence (DNA): TGTGCCAGCACACCAACAGGAGATACGCAGTATTTT. Translated: CASTPTGDTQYF.

Many counts were recorded for this clonotype. The chain links TRBV6-1 to TRBJ2-7; TRBD2 aligns across 7 bases. Trimming cost V 5 bases and J 4 bases; bases outside gene matches: 8. Germline loops: CDR1 MNHNS, CDR2 SASEGT. CDR3 size: 14 residues. The CDR3 loop reads CASSRRDYRYEQYF. The CDR3 bases are TGTGCCAGCAGTCGTAGGGACTACCGATACGAGCAGTACTTC.

The sample holds many counts of this clonotype. V gene TRBV11-2 combines with J gene TRBJ2-1; 7 nucleotides align to TRBD2. Germline V gene data show CDR1 as SGHAT and CDR2 as FQNNGV. The CDR3 sequence is 14 residues long. With V trimmed by 7 bases and J by 5 bases, 8 bases remained unmatched. The CDR3 spells CASTLLGRDNEQFF. As DNA, the CDR3 is TGTGCCAGCACCCTCCTGGGGAGGGACAATGAGCAGTTCTTC.

This clonotype was found many times. The CDR3 loop reads CSGSGTSVNEQFF. As DNA, the CDR3 is TGCAGCGGCTCCGGGACTAGCGTCAATGAGCAGTTCTTC. This chain joins TRBV29-1 and TRBJ2-1, with 10 bases fitting TRBD2. CDR1 and CDR2 from the germline V gene are SQVTM and ANQGSEA. This CDR3 comprises 13 residues. J gave up 6 bases and V 7 bases, and 6 bases lay outside the gene matches.